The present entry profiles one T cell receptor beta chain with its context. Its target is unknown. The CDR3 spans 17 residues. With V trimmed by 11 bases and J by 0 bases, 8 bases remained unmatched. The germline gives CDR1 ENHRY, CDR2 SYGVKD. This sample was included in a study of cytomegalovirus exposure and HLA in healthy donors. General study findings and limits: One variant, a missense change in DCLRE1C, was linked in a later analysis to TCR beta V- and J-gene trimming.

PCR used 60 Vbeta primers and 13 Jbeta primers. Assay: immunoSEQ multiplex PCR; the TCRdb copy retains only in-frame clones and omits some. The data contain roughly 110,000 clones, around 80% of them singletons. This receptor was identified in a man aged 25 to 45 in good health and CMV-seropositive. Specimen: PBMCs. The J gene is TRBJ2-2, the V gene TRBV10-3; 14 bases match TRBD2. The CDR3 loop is CASELGLAGANTGELFF. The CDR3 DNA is TGTGCCTCGGAGTTGGGACTAGCGGGAGCGAACACCGGGGAGCTGTTTTTT.